A single sample is the source of the 18 T cell receptor beta chains below, sequenced in a study of blood T cell repertoires in COVID-19. Only in-frame clones appear in the TCRdb table, and some are missing; sequencing was by immunoSEQ multiplex PCR. Here the sample spans 80,000 to 100,000 clones, roughly 90% being singletons. The sequencing input was peripheral blood. The source is a human donor with COVID-19, enrolled during active disease. The donor label of this sample is uncertain.

The V gene is TRBV15, the J gene TRBJ2-1; 7 bases fit TRBD2. The CDR3 loop spans 15 amino acids. Trimming took 1 base from V and 4 from J; bases not matched to a gene: 4. Per germline, CDR1 LNHNV and CDR2 YYDKDF (reference sequence). The CDR3 sequence: CATSRVAGVYNEQFF. As DNA, the CDR3 is TGTGCCACCAGCAGAGTGGCGGGGGTTTACAATGAGCAGTTCTTC.

The rearrangement links TRBV6-1 to TRBJ2-7; possible D gene TRBD1, 6 bases. In germline, CDR1 is MNHNS, CDR2 SASEGT. The CDR3 is 14 residues long. The V gene lost 3 bases and the J gene lost 11 bases, with 20 bases spanning the gap. CDR3 in DNA: TGTGCCAGCAGTGACCCGGACAGTGAAGGCCGGGAGTACTTC. It is translated as CASSDPDSEGREYF.

This chain joins TRBV10-1 and TRBJ2-3, with 9 bases aligning to TRBD2. J was trimmed by 1 base and V by 1 base; bases with no gene match: 3. The CDR3 contains 16 residues. CDR1 is WNHNN, CDR2 SYGVQD, per germline (reference sequence). CDR3 coding DNA: TGCGCCAGCAGTGAGTTATCTAGCGGGGGCACAGATACGCAGTATTTT. Translation gives CASSELSSGGTDTQYF.

The chain joins TRBV5-5 to TRBJ1-4; TRBD1 matches at 12 bases. From germline, CDR1 is SGHKS and CDR2 YYEKEE (reference sequence). This CDR3 has 17 amino acids. The V gene end was trimmed by 3 bases and the J gene end by 8 bases; junction bases not matched to a gene: 11. The CDR3 DNA follows: TGTGCCAGCAGCTCCGTCCCGGGACAGGGGGCTAGGGAAAAACTGTTTTTT. Its translation: CASSSVPGQGAREKLFF.

The V call is TRBV5-1, the J call TRBJ2-7, with 7 bases lining up with TRBD1. CDR3 length: 14 residues. Trimming took 5 bases from V and 0 from J; bases not matched to a gene: 5. In germline, CDR1 is SGHRS, CDR2 YFSETQ. The CDR3 bases are TGCGCCAGCAGTATGACAGGGAGCTCCTACGAGCAGTACTTC. As protein: CASSMTGSSYEQYF. Full variable domain (remainder filled in from reference TRBV5-1 and TRBJ2-7): KAGVTQTPRYLIKTRGQQVTLSCSPISGHRSVSWYQQTPGQGLQFLFEYFSETQRNKGNFPGRFSGRQFSNSRSEMNVSTLELGDSALYLCASSMTGSSYEQYFGPGTRLTVT.

The gene calls are TRBV7-2 and TRBJ1-5; 11 nucleotides line up with TRBD1. Losses at the gene ends were 2 bases for V and 5 bases for J; bases not matched to a gene: 8. The CDR3 is 17 amino acids. Germline V gene sequence: CDR1 SGHTA, CDR2 FQGNSA. The CDR3 here is CASSLSPGQGADQPQHF. CDR3 coding DNA: TGTGCCAGCAGCTTATCCCCCGGACAGGGGGCTGATCAGCCCCAGCATTTT.

A single count supports this clone. This sequence joins TRBV18 and TRBJ2-5, with D perhaps matching TRBD2 (6 bases). Germline V CDR1 and CDR2: KGHSH, LQKENI. V lost 5 bases to trimming and J lost 1 base, with 8 bases between them. The CDR3 loop spans 13 amino acids. The CDR3 loop reads CASSTSRQETQYF. The CDR3 DNA sequence: TGTGCCAGCTCAACTAGCCGCCAAGAGACCCAGTACTTC.

The J gene is TRBJ1-1, the V gene TRBV29-1; tentatively, D is TRBD1 (6 bases). Germline V gene data show CDR1 as SQVTM and CDR2 as ANQGSEA. With 3 bases removed from V and 1 base from J, the gap between germline ends came to 6 bases. This CDR3 is 12 amino acids long. The CDR3 coding sequence is TGCAGCGTTGACAGGGGGAACACTGAAGCTTTCTTT. Amino acid sequence: CSVDRGNTEAFF.

The CDR3 loop is CASSLWGGPNTEAFF. In DNA form, the CDR3 reads TGTGCCAGCAGTTTATGGGGGGGCCCGAACACTGAAGCTTTCTTT. This chain joins TRBV27 and TRBJ1-1; D might be TRBD1 (6 bases). This CDR3 comprises 15 residues. Germline CDR1 and CDR2: MNHEY and SMNVEV (reference sequence). V lost 1 base, J lost 1 base, and 10 bases lay in between.

The chain recombines TRBV3-1 (or the pseudogene TRBV3-2) with TRBJ2-3; 11 bases fit TRBD2. J was trimmed by 4 bases and V by 7 bases; bases with no gene match: 4. Germline CDR1 reads LGHDT; CDR2 reads YNNKEL (reference sequence). This CDR3 has 14 amino acids. CDR3 bases: TGTGCCAGCACCCGGACTAGCGGGCCAGATACGCAGTATTTT. This sequence encodes CASTRTSGPDTQYF.

V usage is TRBV24-1 and J usage is TRBJ1-1, with 7 bases that match TRBD1. V dropped 9 bases and J dropped 3; count of bases not matched to a gene: 6. The CDR3 covers 13 residues. Germline CDR1 is KGHDR and CDR2 is SFDVKD. CDR3 bases: TGTGCCACCCGATCAGACAGGGACACTGAAGCTTTCTTT. Protein: CATRSDRDTEAFF.

The J gene is TRBJ1-5, the V gene TRBV5-5; 8 positions agree with TRBD1. Germline values: CDR1 SGHKS, CDR2 YYEKEE (reference sequence). With V trimmed by 4 bases and J by 7 bases, 7 bases remained unmatched. The CDR3 contains 14 residues. As DNA, the CDR3 is TGTGCCAGCAGCCCGACAGGGGAGGGACAGCCCCAGCATTTT. Translating it yields CASSPTGEGQPQHF. Using reference TRBV5-5 and TRBJ1-5 for the parts outside the CDR3, the full variable domain is DAGVTQSPTHLIKTRGQQVTLRCSPISGHKSVSWYQQVLGQGPQFIFQYYEKEERGRGNFPDRFSARQFPNYSSELNVNALLLGDSALYLCASSPTGEGQPQHFGDGTRLSIL.

The chain couples TRBV9 to TRBJ1-2; no reliable D call. Trimming removed 2 bases from V and 0 bases from J, with 5 bases in between. CDR1 and CDR2 from the germline V gene are SGDLS and YYNGEE. The CDR3 totals 13 residues. The CDR3 sequence: CASSVNTNYGYTF. Here the CDR3 DNA reads TGTGCCAGCAGCGTTAACACTAACTATGGCTACACCTTC.

V gene TRBV4-1 combines with J gene TRBJ1-5; D is possibly TRBD1 (5 bases). Germline CDR1 MGHRA, CDR2 YSYEKL. V was shortened by 1 base and J by 11 bases, with 9 bases between the two germline ends. CDR3 length equals 12 residues. Here the CDR3 DNA reads TGCGCCAGCAGCCAAGGGGGGGGGACCCAGCATTTT. It encodes CASSQGGGTQHF.

The genes are TRBV25-1 and TRBJ2-2, with TRBD1 as a possible D gene (6 bases). The CDR3 sequence is 12 residues long. CDR1 and CDR2 from the germline V gene are MGHDK and SYGVNS. The V end was cut by 5 bases, the J end by 9 bases, with 10 bases between. CDR3 nucleotides: TGTGCCAGCAGTCAGGGGAATCGGGAGCTGTTTTTT. It encodes CASSQGNRELFF.

This clone was counted between two and nine times. V and J are TRBV19 and TRBJ1-5, with a weak D call TRBD1 (5 bases). Trimming took off 5 bases at V and 3 bases at J, with 14 bases between the two ends. Looked up from germline, CDR1 is LNHDA and CDR2 is SQIVND (reference sequence). CDR3 length: 15 residues. CDR3: CASSLGGGVNQPQHF. CDR3 nucleotides: TGTGCCAGTAGTCTAGGTGGAGGGGTCAATCAGCCCCAGCATTTT.

This sequence joins TRBV3-1 (or the pseudogene TRBV3-2) and TRBJ1-2, with D unclear. CDR1 LGHDT and CDR2 YNNKEL come from the germline V gene (reference sequence). The CDR3 is made up of 13 amino acids. Trimming took 1 base from V and 1 from J, leaving 4 bases between them. For the CDR3, the DNA is TGTGCCAGCAGCCAAGTATATAACTATGGCTACACCTTC. Residues: CASSQVYNYGYTF.

The chain is built from TRBV2 and TRBJ1-5; 8 bases align to TRBD1. J was trimmed by 7 bases and V by 1 base; bases with no gene match: 3. The germline V gene encodes CDR1 SNHLY and CDR2 FYNNEI. CDR3 size: 14 residues. The CDR3 spells CASSEGTGQQPQHF. CDR3 bases: TGTGCCAGCAGTGAAGGGACAGGGCAACAGCCCCAGCATTTT.